This T cell receptor (beta chain) comes out of a study of blood T cell repertoires in COVID-19. The overall study: Researchers got acute and convalescent COVID-19 samples from the United States, Italy and Spain. The cDNA or gDNA used as material had been derived from T cells, B-cell-depleted T cells, or PBMCs.

Seattle researchers signed up patients amid active infection and tracked them longitudinally. Study processing details: Using reference gene primer amplification, nucleated cell counts were estimated. Produced via immunoSEQ multiplex PCR; TCRdb's table is partial and in-frame only. For V, J and clone size, that table is used; D and trimming come from the DNA. The table lists about 120,000 clones, around nine tenths of them singletons. V lost 3 bases and J 8 bases, leaving 11 bases between the germline ends. The germline CDR1 and CDR2 sequences are DFQATT and SNEGSKA (reference sequence). The CDR3 contains 12 residues.

This TCR was recovered from a man between 60 and 75 years old with COVID-19, enrolled during active disease. This chain links TRBV20-1 with TRBJ2-1; tentatively, D is TRBD1 (5 bases). Specimen: peripheral blood. Here the CDR3 reads CSASNPGYEQFF. Written as DNA, the CDR3 is TGCAGTGCTAGTAATCCAGGGTATGAGCAGTTCTTC.